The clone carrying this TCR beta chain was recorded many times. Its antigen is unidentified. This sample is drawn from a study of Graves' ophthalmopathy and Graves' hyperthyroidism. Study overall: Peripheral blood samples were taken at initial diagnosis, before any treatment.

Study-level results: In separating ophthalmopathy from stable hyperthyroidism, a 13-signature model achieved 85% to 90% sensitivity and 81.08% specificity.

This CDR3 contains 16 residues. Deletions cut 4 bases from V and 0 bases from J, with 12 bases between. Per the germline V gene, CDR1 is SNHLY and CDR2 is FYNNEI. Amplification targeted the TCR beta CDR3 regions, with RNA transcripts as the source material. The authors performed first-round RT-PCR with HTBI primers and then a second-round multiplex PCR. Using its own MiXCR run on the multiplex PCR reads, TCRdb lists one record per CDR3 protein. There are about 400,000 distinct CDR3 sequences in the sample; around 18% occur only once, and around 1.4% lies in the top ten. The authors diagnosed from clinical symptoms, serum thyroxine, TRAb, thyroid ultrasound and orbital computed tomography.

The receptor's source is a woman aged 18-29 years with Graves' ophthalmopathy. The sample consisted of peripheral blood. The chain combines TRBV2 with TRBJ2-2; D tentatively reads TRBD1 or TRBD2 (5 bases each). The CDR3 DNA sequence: TGTGCCAGCAGTGCTTTCGGGACCGCGAACACCGGGGAGCTGTTTTTT. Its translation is CASSAFGTANTGELFF.